The 32 T cell receptor beta chains reported below all come from one sample, sequenced in a study of T cell repertoires in cytomegalovirus infection. TCRdb analysed the reads with MiXCR anew, one entry per CDR3 protein. The sample has 700,000 to 900,000 distinct CDR3 sequences, 25% to 30% seen once. What these receptors recognize is not known. Sequenced material: cultured CD8+ T cells from PBMCs, taken from culture after CMV antigen stimulation. Receptors were obtained from a human donor in good health (CMV status not recorded). Some clones in this sample may be carry-over from other donors' samples.

This clonotype was seen just once. CDR3 protein: CASRPGLHEQFF. The DNA of the CDR3 is TGTGCCAGCAGGCCAGGGTTACATGAGCAGTTCTTC. The rearrangement links TRBV5-5 to TRBJ2-1; D perhaps matches TRBD1 (5 bases). Between the trimmed V and J ends, which lost 5 bases and 8 bases, there was a span of 11 bases. The CDR3 spans 12 residues. Germline CDR1 is SGHKS and CDR2 is YYEKEE (reference sequence).

The chain links TRBV12-3 or TRBV12-4 to TRBJ2-1, with D tentatively TRBD2 (5 bases). V dropped 2 bases and J dropped 0 bases, with 11 bases sitting between them. The CDR3 has 16 residues. The CDR3 bases are TGTGCCAGCAGTTTACCCCCGGGGTTCTCCTACAATGAGCAGTTCTTC. Amino acids: CASSLPPGFSYNEQFF.

As concerns this clonotype: Since a much larger clone is just one base distant, this may be a read error. The rearrangement links TRBV19 to TRBJ1-1; maybe TRBD1 (6 bases). Germline V gives CDR1 LNHDA, CDR2 SQIVND (reference sequence). This CDR3 has 14 residues. The CDR3 region has the DNA TGTGCCAGTAGTATAGGTCAGGGGAACACTAAAGCTTTCTTT. As protein: CASSIGQGNTKAFF.

This clonotype was recorded many times. V and J are TRBV6-2 or TRBV6-3 and TRBJ1-1; D remains ambiguous. The germline V gene has CDR1 MNHEY and CDR2 SVGEGT. V lost 4 bases, J lost 5 bases, and 17 bases lay in between. The CDR3 sequence is 15 residues long. CDR3 residues: CASSSPNRVRTEAFF. CDR3 bases: TGTGCCAGCAGTTCCCCTAACCGGGTGAGGACTGAAGCTTTCTTT.

The V and J genes are TRBV28 and TRBJ1-2; TRBD1 aligns across 7 bases. Germline values: CDR1 MDHEN, CDR2 SYDVKM. This CDR3 spans 14 amino acids. With V trimmed by 5 bases and J by 4 bases, 7 bases remained unmatched. CDR3 DNA sequence: TGTGCCAGCAGTGCGAGGGGGCTGGGCTATGGCTACACCTTC. Residues: CASSARGLGYGYTF.

This clonotype was seen a few times. The V gene is TRBV12-3 or TRBV12-4, the J gene TRBJ2-5, with D maybe TRBD2 (6 bases). The V end lost 6 bases, the J end lost 1 base, and 12 bases lay between the germline ends. CDR3 length: 14 amino acids. The CDR3: CASRPDYSQETQYF. The CDR3 DNA reads TGTGCCAGCAGACCGGACTATTCCCAAGAGACCCAGTACTTC.

This clonotype occurred a few times. The chain combines TRBV25-1 with TRBJ1-6, with a weak D call TRBD1 (5 bases). The V gene lost 4 bases and the J gene lost 5 bases, with 15 bases spanning the gap. The CDR3 runs 16 residues. CDR1 is MGHDK and CDR2 is SYGVNS in the germline V gene. CDR3 loop: CASSAPQGADNSPLHF. The CDR3 nucleotides are TGTGCCAGCAGTGCACCTCAGGGCGCTGATAATTCACCCCTCCACTTT.

This clonotype was seen repeatedly, ten times or more. The chain joins TRBV7-9 to TRBJ2-7; 7 positions match TRBD1. V was clipped by 5 bases and J by 1 base; unmatched bases: 5. This CDR3 contains 14 residues. Germline lookup yields CDR1 SEHNR and CDR2 FQNEAQ (reference sequence). The CDR3 region has the DNA TGTGCCAGCAGCCCAAGGGGACAGTCCTACGAGCAGTACGTC. As protein: CASSPRGQSYEQYV.

The gene calls are TRBV27 and TRBJ1-1; possible D gene TRBD1, 5 bases. Germline CDR1 is MNHEY and CDR2 is SMNVEV (reference sequence). The V end lost 5 bases, the J end lost 4 bases, and 14 bases lay between the germline ends. The CDR3 loop spans 14 amino acids. CDR3 residues: CASSPRAGTTEAFF. In DNA form, the CDR3 reads TGTGCCAGCAGTCCCCGGGCAGGGACCACTGAAGCTTTCTTT.

There are a few counts of this clonotype. This chain joins TRBV14 and TRBJ1-4; D gene unclear. CDR1 and CDR2 (germline): SGHDN, FVKESK. The CDR3 covers 16 residues. The V end lost 4 bases, the J end lost 0 bases, and 12 bases lay between the germline ends. CDR3 bases: TGTGCCAGCAGCCTTTATCCGACAACAACTAATGAAAAACTGTTTTTT. It specifies CASSLYPTTTNEKLFF.

V usage is TRBV6-5 and J usage is TRBJ2-3; TRBD2 matches 10 bases. There are 15 residues in the CDR3. V lost 6 bases and J lost 6; bases outside the gene matches: 9. Germline loops: CDR1 MNHEY, CDR2 SVGAGI. The CDR3 DNA reads TGTGCCAGCAGGGTCTTTAGCGGGGGGTGGGATACGCAGTATTTT. Its protein product is CASRVFSGGWDTQYF.

The V and J genes are TRBV19 and TRBJ1-5, with 9 positions matching TRBD1. Germline CDR1 reads LNHDA; CDR2 reads SQIVND (reference sequence). The CDR3 covers 16 residues. V trimming: 5 bases; J trimming: 1 base; junction bases outside the gene matches: 6. CDR3 region: CASSFEQGASNQPQHF. The DNA of the CDR3 is TGTGCCAGTAGTTTTGAACAGGGGGCGAGCAATCAGCCCCAGCATTTT. The entire variable domain, with the rest obtained from reference TRBV19 and TRBJ1-5, is as follows: DGGITQSPKYLFRKEGQNVTLSCEQNLNHDAMYWYRQDPGQGLRLIYYSQIVNDFQKGDIAEGYSVSREKKESFPLTVTSAQKNPTAFYLCASSFEQGASNQPQHFGDGTRLSIL.

This clonotype has ten or more counts. This chain uses TRBV7-2 with TRBJ1-2, with D possibly being TRBD1 (5 bases). From germline, CDR1 is SGHTA and CDR2 FQGNSA. CDR3 length: 17 amino acids. V was pared by 5 bases and J by 3 bases, with 22 bases between. The CDR3 region has the DNA TGTGCCAGCAGCATACCCCTAGGCGGGGGAAAGGACTATGGCTACACCTTC. Translating it yields CASSIPLGGGKDYGYTF.

This clonotype has a count of ten or more. CDR3 sequence (DNA): TGTGCCAGCAGTCTCTCGGGGGGGGGAGAGACCCAGTACTTC. It specifies CASSLSGGGETQYF. The chain links TRBV12-3 or TRBV12-4 to TRBJ2-5; TRBD2 matches at 8 bases. J gave up 4 bases and V 5 bases, and 6 bases lay outside the gene matches. This CDR3 is 14 amino acids long.

The chain couples TRBV4-2 to TRBJ1-5; 10 bases are shared with TRBD1. The CDR3 is 16 residues long. The V gene's germline CDR1 is LGHNA and CDR2 YNFKEQ. With 0 bases clipped from V and 6 bases from J, the junction kept 5 bases outside the gene matches. The CDR3 coding sequence is TGTGCCAGCAGCCAAGAGCTGGGGACAGGGGTTCAGCCCCAGCATTTT. Translated: CASSQELGTGVQPQHF.

V usage is TRBV14 and J usage is TRBJ1-6; weak D call: TRBD1 (5 bases). Trimming shortened V by 0 bases and J by 13 bases, and 22 bases separated the two germline ends. The CDR3 has 17 residues. CDR1 and CDR2 (germline): SGHDN, FVKESK. This chain's CDR3 is CASSQDQIRDPRKPLHF. The CDR3 DNA follows: TGTGCCAGCAGCCAAGATCAAATACGGGACCCCCGTAAGCCCCTCCACTTT.

The V call is TRBV6-1, the J call TRBJ1-1; possibly TRBD1 for D (6 bases). Germline V lookup: CDR1 MNHNS, CDR2 SASEGT. The V end lost 6 bases, the J end lost 8 bases, and 19 bases lay between the germline ends. This CDR3 is built from 14 residues. CDR3 coding DNA: TGTGCCAGCAGGGCTTGGGGGCTTCTAGACGAAGCTTTCTTT. It codes for CASRAWGLLDEAFF.

This clonotype was picked up a small number of times. The chain uses TRBV29-1 and TRBJ1-1; D is ambiguous. CDR3 size: 12 residues. The V and J ends lost 6 bases and 8 bases respectively, with 16 bases between them. Germline values: CDR1 SQVTM, CDR2 ANQGSEA. CDR3 protein: CSVTPLGSEAFF. The CDR3 nucleotides read TGCAGCGTAACCCCCCTAGGGAGCGAAGCTTTCTTT.

CDR3 in DNA: TGTGCCAGTAGTCTACTCGGGGGGGACTATCAGCCCCAGCATTTT. Amino acid sequence: CASSLLGGDYQPQHF. The rearrangement links TRBV19 to TRBJ1-5; maybe TRBD1 (5 bases). This CDR3 spans 15 amino acids. In germline, CDR1 is LNHDA, CDR2 SQIVND (reference sequence). V dropped 5 bases and J dropped 5 bases, with 16 bases sitting between them.

This clonotype was seen many times. This rearrangement joins TRBV11-3 to TRBJ1-1; D call uncertain. Germline CDR1 SGHNT, CDR2 YENEEA. Trimming pared 5 bases from V and 4 bases from J, leaving 11 bases between. The CDR3 is made up of 13 amino acids. The CDR3 bases are TGTGCCAGCAGCCCAGACCCGAGCACTGAAGCTTTCTTT. Translating it yields CASSPDPSTEAFF.

A few counts support this clonotype. The genes are TRBV5-4 and TRBJ1-1; 9 nucleotides agree with TRBD1. The CDR3 extends over 14 amino acids. Germline V CDR1 and CDR2: SGHNT, YYREEE (reference sequence). Trimming removed 4 bases from V and 3 bases from J; junction bases left unmatched: 4. CDR3 protein: CASSTRQGDTEAFF. The CDR3 region has the DNA TGTGCCAGCAGCACGCGACAGGGGGACACTGAAGCTTTCTTT.

Regarding this clonotype: An end of the junction differs from the germline gene, which may be a read error. The chain has TRBV7-6 and TRBJ2-2; 9 nucleotides align to TRBD2. There are 13 residues in the CDR3. Germline CDR1 SGHVS, CDR2 FNYEAQ. CDR3 sequence reads: CASSGLATGELFF. In DNA form, the CDR3 reads TGTGCTAGCAGCGGACTAGCGACCGGGGAGCTGTTTTTT.

The chain employs TRBV11-2 and TRBJ1-2; 8 positions agree with TRBD1. The germline V gene has CDR1 SGHAT and CDR2 FQNNGV. V lost 5 bases, J lost 6 bases, and 8 bases stayed unmatched. The CDR3 runs to 14 residues. The CDR3 region has the DNA TGTGCCAGCAGCCAACGACAGGGGAGGAATGGCTACACCTTC. It translates to CASSQRQGRNGYTF.

The chain employs TRBV6-1 and TRBJ2-3; TRBD1 aligns across 9 bases. The length of the CDR3 is 17 residues. The trim removed 6 bases at V and 3 bases at J, leaving 13 bases unmatched. CDR1 is MNHNS and CDR2 is SASEGT in the germline V gene. The CDR3 DNA reads as TGTGCCAGCAGATACCCGAGGGGACAGGGTACAACAGATACGCAGTATTTT. As protein: CASRYPRGQGTTDTQYF.

This rearrangement joins TRBV7-2 to TRBJ1-3, with TRBD1 identical over 10 bases. Germline trimming cut 10 bases from V and 2 bases from J; bases unmatched to any gene: 2. Germline-derived CDR1 and CDR2 are SGHTA and FQGNSA. The CDR3 extends over 13 amino acids. The CDR3 loop is CANGQGAGNTIYF. The CDR3 DNA reads TGTGCCAACGGACAGGGGGCTGGAAACACCATATATTTT.

The chain joins TRBV6-1 to TRBJ1-2; TRBD1 is a possible D gene (6 bases). This CDR3 has 13 residues. Germline values: CDR1 MNHNS, CDR2 SASEGT. V gave up 6 bases and J gave up 4 bases, with 12 bases separating them. CDR3 protein: CASSVQGVYGYTF. CDR3 DNA: TGTGCCAGCAGCGTACAGGGTGTCTATGGCTACACCTTC.

The gene calls are TRBV5-8 and TRBJ1-2; 7 positions match TRBD1. The CDR3 has 14 residues. V shed 4 bases and J 4 bases; nucleotides not matched to a gene: 7. Germline V gene data show CDR1 as SGHTS and CDR2 as YDEGEE. The CDR3 sequence: CASSDGTAGYGYTF. Written as DNA, the CDR3 is TGTGCCAGCAGCGACGGGACAGCCGGCTATGGCTACACCTTC.

The chain has TRBV19 and TRBJ1-1, with D possibly being TRBD1 (5 bases). CDR1 and CDR2 from the germline V gene are LNHDA and SQIVND (reference sequence). The CDR3 has 13 residues. The ends were cut back, 10 bases at V and 1 base at J, with 13 bases in the middle. The CDR3, as DNA: TGTGCCACTATCCGCGGGGCGAACACTGAAGCTTTCTTT. Amino acid sequence: CATIRGANTEAFF.

Ten or more counts support this clonotype. The V gene is TRBV7-2, the J gene TRBJ2-1; 9 bases are a match to TRBD1. The junction had 6 bases not matched to a gene; V was cut back by 1 base and J by 8 bases. CDR3 length: 15 residues. Germline V gene data show CDR1 as SGHTA and CDR2 as FQGNSA. Here the CDR3 DNA reads TGTGCCAGCAGCTTAGGGGGGACAGGGAGGGATGAGCAGTTCTTC. The encoded protein is CASSLGGTGRDEQFF.

CDR3 DNA: TGCAGTGCTAGACTACCTAGCGGGGGAAGTGAGACCCAGTACTTC. Residues: CSARLPSGGSETQYF. V and J are TRBV20-1 and TRBJ2-5; 10 bases agree with TRBD2. This CDR3 comprises 15 residues. Germline CDR1 reads DFQATT; CDR2 reads SNEGSKA (reference sequence). J lost 5 bases, V lost 2 bases, and 8 bases had no gene match.

This chain connects TRBV2 to TRBJ2-7; D is undetermined. The CDR3 extends over 11 amino acids. The ends were cut back, 7 bases at V and 3 bases at J, with 7 bases in the middle. Germline CDR1 is SNHLY and CDR2 is FYNNEI. CDR3 amino acids: CASKGSYEQYV. The CDR3 DNA sequence: TGTGCCAGCAAGGGCAGCTACGAGCAGTACGTC.

This rearrangement joins TRBV15 to TRBJ2-1; TRBD2 agrees at 9 bases. Germline V CDR1 and CDR2: LNHNV, YYDKDF (reference sequence). This CDR3 comprises 16 residues. J gave up 13 bases and V 0 bases, and 13 bases lay outside the gene matches. CDR3 in DNA: TGTGCCACCAGCAGAGATTGGGGGGGGCTAGCGGGGATCCAGTTCTTC. Encoded protein: CATSRDWGGLAGIQFF.